The clone carrying this T cell receptor (beta chain) has at least ten counts. Its antigen is currently unknown. Germline V gene lookup returns CDR1 SGHRS and CDR2 YFSETQ. V shed 4 bases and J 5 bases; nucleotides not matched to a gene: 14. CDR3 length: 18 residues. This sample is drawn from a study of identical twins. Study findings and constraints: Insertions were reduced in abundant cord blood beta clonotypes but not in memory repertoires.

A single record per CDR3 protein comes from TCRdb applying MiXCR to the 5' RACE reads. The table lists roughly 230,000 distinct CDR3 sequences, about 8% of them singletons. The sample was also linked to a second study, of yellow fever vaccine responses in identical twins.

This clonotype was obtained from a woman aged 18-29 years in good health. This chain connects TRBV5-1 to TRBJ2-1, with 11 bases that match TRBD1. Material: CD8+ T cells sorted from blood. CDR3 loop: CASSALGLDRGRNNEQFF. CDR3 DNA: TGCGCCAGCAGCGCCTTAGGATTGGACAGGGGGCGAAACAATGAGCAGTTCTTC.